The clone carrying this T cell receptor (beta chain) occurred a few times. Its antigen is currently unknown. Assay: immunoSEQ multiplex PCR; the TCRdb copy retains only in-frame clones and omits some. The sample includes millions of clones, 90% to 95% of them seen just once. This sample is part of a study of shared clonotypes between healthy human individuals. Findings of the study overall: With several donors compared, 5% to 5.5% of naive CD4 clonotypes were shared.

The sequenced sample consisted of naive CD4+ T cells sorted from blood. Subset in this sample: CD45RA+ positively selected. This receptor was taken from a man aged 18 to 30 in good health.

The CDR3 sequence is CASRVLAGEVEQYF. The CDR3 DNA is TGTGCCAGCAGAGTACTAGCGGGAGAGGTCGAGCAGTACTTC. The V gene is TRBV6-1, the J gene TRBJ2-7; TRBD2 matches at 11 bases. Looked up from germline, CDR1 is MNHNS and CDR2 is SASEGT. This CDR3 has 14 residues. Trimming cost V 6 bases and J 6 bases; bases outside gene matches: 7.